The rows below give T cell receptor beta chains drawn from one sample of a study of T-cell reconstitution after alpha-beta-depleted transplantation in children. TCRdb reprocessed the PCR reads via MiXCR and lists one record per CDR3 protein. The data show under 850,000 distinct CDR3 sequences, around 14% seen once. The specimen was PBMCs, collected before TCRalphabeta/CD19-depleted stem cell transplant. The receptors derive from a girl aged 2-15 years with congenital amegakaryocytic thrombocytopenia, due to receive a stem cell transplant. The CDR3 runs from the conserved cysteine through the conserved F or W. D genes are given only for firm matches. Part of the rows lack a size; the others show once, few, many or a class for expanded clones.

v_call,clone_size,j_call,d_call,cdr3_nt,cdr3_aa
TRBV10-3,many,TRBJ2-3,TRBD2,TGTGCCATCAGTGAGACTAGCGGTCGCACAGATACGCAGTATTTT,CAISETSGRTDTQYF
TRBV2,few,TRBJ1-5,.,TGTGCCAGCGGAAGTGTAAATCAGCCCCAGCATTTT,CASGSVNQPQHF
TRBV20-1,.,TRBJ2-1,TRBD2,TGCAGTGCGCCGACTAGCGGGAGCTTTAGTGAGCAGTTCTTC,CSAPTSGSFSEQFF
TRBV7-6,few,TRBJ1-6,.,TGTGCCAGCAGCTTACTGGGGGGCAACATCGGAAGTCGCTCACCCCTCCACTTT,CASSLLGGNIGSRSPLHF
TRBV7-9,.,TRBJ1-6,.,TGTGCCAGCAGCTCCCAGGCCCTTCCACCCCTCCACTTT,CASSSQALPPLHF
TRBV14,many,TRBJ2-7,.,TGTGCCAGCAGCCAATCGGGACTTTACGAGCAGTACTTC,CASSQSGLYEQYF
TRBV20-1,many,TRBJ2-1,TRBD2,TGCAGTGCTAGCGGGAGGTCGTCCTACAATGAGCAGTTCTTC,CSASGRSSYNEQFF
TRBV7-6,many,TRBJ2-3,.,TGTGCCAGCAGCTCTAAAATGGGGGCAGATACGCAGTATTTT,CASSSKMGADTQYF
TRBV7-2,few,TRBJ2-1,.,TGTGCCAGCAGCTTGGGGACGACTACACGATTTTCAGGGGAGCAGTTCTTC,CASSLGTTTRFSGEQFF
TRBV6-2/TRBV6-3,.,TRBJ1-5,.,TGTGCCAGCAGGGCACGTTATCGAAACTACCCGACCGATTCCCTTAGCAATCAGCCCCAGCATTTT,CASRARYRNYPTDSLSNQPQHF
TRBV5-6,few,TRBJ2-5,.,TGTGCCAGCATTCATCTAAGAGCATTCCAAGAGACCCAGTACTTC,CASIHLRAFQETQYF
TRBV7-9,many,TRBJ1-6,TRBD1,TGTGCCAGCAGCGCCGGACAGGGAGGGAATTCACCCCTCCACTTT,CASSAGQGGNSPLHF
TRBV5-5,.,TRBJ2-1,.,TGTGCCAGCAGCCCCCCTCTGCACAATGAGCAGTTCTTC,CASSPPLHNEQFF
TRBV12-3/TRBV12-4,few,TRBJ2-5,.,TGTGCCAGCAGTCGGAGGGTGGCGGAGACCCAGTACTTC,CASSRRVAETQYF
TRBV2,many,TRBJ2-5,.,TGTGCCAGCAGTGTGTGGCGAACCCAAGAGACCCAGTACTTC,CASSVWRTQETQYF
TRBV29-1,few,TRBJ2-1,.,TGCAGCGTTCCTACGAGCTCCTACAATGAGCAGTTCTTC,CSVPTSSYNEQFF
TRBV20-1,many,TRBJ1-2,.,TGCAGTGCTAGAGTGGAGGGAAGAGGCTATGGCTACACCTTC,CSARVEGRGYGYTF
TRBV7-2,.,TRBJ2-1,.,TGTGCCAGCAGCCTCGGAGTTACGAATGAGCAGTTCTTC,CASSLGVTNEQFF
TRBV20-1,.,TRBJ2-5,TRBD2,TGCAGTGCTAAGACGGGAGGGGAGACCCAGTACTTC,CSAKTGGETQYF
TRBV20-1,many,TRBJ1-5,.,TGCAGTGCTAGGAGGACAGTCAATCAGCCCCAGCATTTT,CSARRTVNQPQHF
TRBV30,few,TRBJ1-5,.,TGTGCCTGGAGTCCCTATAGCAATCAGCCCCAGCATTTT,CAWSPYSNQPQHF
TRBV24-1,many,TRBJ2-7,.,TGTGCCACCACCCGCACAAAAAACTCCTACGAGCAGTACTTC,CATTRTKNSYEQYF
TRBV5-1,.,TRBJ2-2,.,TGCGCCAGCAGCGTGAGGCAGATGAGGCAGAATAGAGGGGAGCTGTTTTTT,CASSVRQMRQNRGELFF
TRBV7-9,many,TRBJ2-4,.,TGTGCCAGCAGCTTTACCCAGGCCGACATTCAGTACTTC,CASSFTQADIQYF
TRBV29-1,.,TRBJ2-1,TRBD2,TGCAGCGTGGGACTAGCGGGAGCTGGGTACAATGAGCAGTTCTTC,CSVGLAGAGYNEQFF
TRBV5-1,many,TRBJ1-6,.,TGCGCCAGCAGCCTACTGACAGGAAATTCACCCCTCCACTTT,CASSLLTGNSPLHF
TRBV7-2,.,TRBJ2-1,.,TGTGCCAGCAGCTTTGTAGCGCCCCTCTCCTACAATGAGCAGTTCTTC,CASSFVAPLSYNEQFF
TRBV7-9,many,TRBJ2-1,.,TGTGCCAGCAGCTTAGGAAGGGACCAACGGTACAATGAGCAGTTCTTC,CASSLGRDQRYNEQFF
TRBV20-1,many,TRBJ1-3,TRBD1,TGCAGTGCCGACAGGGAGGTCGGAAACACCATATATTTT,CSADREVGNTIYF
TRBV12-5,many,TRBJ2-3,.,TGTGCTAGTGGTTCCGCTCCCCCTTCCGCAGATACGCAGTATTTT,CASGSAPPSADTQYF
TRBV20-1,.,TRBJ2-1,TRBD2,TGCAGTGCTAGGCCTAGCGGGATGGACAATGAGCAGTTCTTC,CSARPSGMDNEQFF
TRBV12-3/TRBV12-4,many,TRBJ2-1,TRBD2,TGTGCCAGCAGCATCCCCCCTCGGACTAGCGGCAACAATGAGCAGTTCTTC,CASSIPPRTSGNNEQFF
TRBV3-1,.,TRBJ2-1,TRBD2,TGTGCCAGCAGACGAGCGGGAGGGAGGAATGAGCAGTTCTTC,CASRRAGGRNEQFF
TRBV6-1,many,TRBJ2-2,.,TGTGCCAGCATAACCCCGAGGTCGGCCGGGGAGCTGTTTTTT,CASITPRSAGELFF
TRBV5-5,.,TRBJ2-2,.,TGTGCCAGCAGCTTGGCCCTAGTCTGGGACACCGGGGAGCTGTTTTTT,CASSLALVWDTGELFF
TRBV12-3/TRBV12-4,many,TRBJ2-7,TRBD2,TGTGCCAGCAGACAAGCGGGACTACTCTACGAGCAGTACTTC,CASRQAGLLYEQYF
TRBV20-1,few,TRBJ2-6,.,TGCAGTGCTAGAGAGGGGGCTGGGGCCAACGTCCTGACTTTC,CSAREGAGANVLTF
TRBV7-8,many,TRBJ1-3,.,TGTGCCAGCAGCTTAGTGTTACCCAGCTCTGGAAACACCATATATTTT,CASSLVLPSSGNTIYF
TRBV28,.,TRBJ2-1,TRBD1,TGTGCCAGCAGCGCTACAGGGGTGGGGAACAATGAGCAGTTCTTC,CASSATGVGNNEQFF
TRBV6-5,many,TRBJ1-1,.,TGTGCCAGCAGTCCCCAAAACATCGGGCGCACTGAAGCTTTCTTT,CASSPQNIGRTEAFF
TRBV11-2,.,TRBJ2-1,.,TGTGCCAGCGGGCTAGGGTACTACAATGAGCAGTTCTTC,CASGLGYYNEQFF
TRBV29-1,many,TRBJ1-4,.,TGCAGCGTTGGGGGTCCTAATGAAAAACTGTTTTTT,CSVGGPNEKLFF
TRBV5-1,.,TRBJ2-1,.,TGCGCCAGCAGCTGGGGACGCGCCAATGAGCAGTTCTTC,CASSWGRANEQFF
TRBV12-3/TRBV12-4,many,TRBJ2-1,.,TGTGCCAGCAGTTTAATGGGGGCCTCCAATGAGCAGTTCTTC,CASSLMGASNEQFF
TRBV5-5,.,TRBJ2-6,TRBD1,TGTGCCAGCAGCTTTTCCCCCATGGGACAGCCGCCAAACGTCCTGACTTTC,CASSFSPMGQPPNVLTF
TRBV18,.,TRBJ1-5,.,TGTGCCAGCTCACCAGTGGCCCAGTCCAATCAGCCCCAGCATTTT,CASSPVAQSNQPQHF
TRBV9,many,TRBJ1-5,.,TGTGCCAGCAGCGTAGCGGGGGCTCAGCCCCAGCATTTT,CASSVAGAQPQHF
TRBV12-3/TRBV12-4,many,TRBJ1-1,.,TGTGCCAGCAGTCCACGGTATTTTTTAAAGGGCACTGAAGCTTTCTTT,CASSPRYFLKGTEAFF
TRBV5-1,few,TRBJ1-4,.,TGCGCCAGCAGCTTCCAGACACCTGCTAATGGAAAACTGTTTTTT,CASSFQTPANGKLFF
TRBV5-1,few,TRBJ2-6,.,TGCGCCAGCAGCTCACGGACGTCCCCTGGGGCCAACGTCCTGACTTTC,CASSSRTSPGANVLTF
TRBV10-3,many,TRBJ1-1,.,TGTGCCATCAGTGGCGGGGGACAGAACACTGAAGCTTTCTTT,CAISGGGQNTEAFF
TRBV28,many,TRBJ2-1,.,TGTGCCAGCAGTTTGTATTTGGGACGGCGGCAGTTCTTC,CASSLYLGRRQFF
TRBV12-3/TRBV12-4,.,TRBJ1-2,.,TGTGCCAGCAGTTTCGGGCCTAACTATGGCGACACCTTC,CASSFGPNYGDTF
TRBV20-1,many,TRBJ2-5,TRBD2,TGCAGTGCTCTAGGACTAGCGGGAATAGAGACCCAGTACTTC,CSALGLAGIETQYF